The source of this T cell receptor (beta chain) is a study of beta chain features in type 1 diabetes. The germline V gene encodes CDR1 SGDLS and CDR2 YYNGEE. The CDR3 spans 14 residues. The ends were cut back, 5 bases at V and 10 bases at J, with 16 bases in the middle. Expressed TCRB transcripts were sequenced, since all the RNA that had been isolated was reverse transcribed. Using immunoSEQ multiplex PCR, the repertoire was profiled, and TCRdb retains in-frame clones only, with some absent. The table lists around 240,000 clones, over 65% of them singletons, with 0.053% in the top ten. This clone was detected once.

V usage is TRBV9 and J usage is TRBJ1-6, with D hard to call. This sequence originates from a man aged 25 to 40 in good health. Sequenced input: naive CD4+ T cells from blood. CDR3 loop: CASRDGRVTSPLHF. In DNA form, the CDR3 reads TGTGCCAGCAGGGACGGAAGGGTGACATCACCCCTCCACTTT.